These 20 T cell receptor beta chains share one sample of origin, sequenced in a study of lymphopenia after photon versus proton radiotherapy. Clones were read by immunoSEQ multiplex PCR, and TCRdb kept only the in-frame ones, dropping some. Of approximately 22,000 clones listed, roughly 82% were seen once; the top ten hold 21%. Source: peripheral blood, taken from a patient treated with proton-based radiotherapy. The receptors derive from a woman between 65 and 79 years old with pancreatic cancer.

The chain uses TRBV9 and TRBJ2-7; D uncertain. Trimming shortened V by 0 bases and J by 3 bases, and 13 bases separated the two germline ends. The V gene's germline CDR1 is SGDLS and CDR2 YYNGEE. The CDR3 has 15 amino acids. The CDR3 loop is CASSVALDPDYEQYF. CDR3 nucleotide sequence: TGTGCCAGCAGCGTAGCCCTCGACCCGGACTACGAGCAGTACTTC.

The CDR3 loop reads CASSGGPLGQPQHF. The CDR3 coding sequence is TGTGCCAGCAGCGGGGGGCCTCTGGGGCAGCCCCAGCATTTT. V is TRBV27 and J is TRBJ1-5, with TRBD1 as a possible D gene (6 bases). Germline CDR1 MNHEY, CDR2 SMNVEV (reference sequence). With 6 bases removed from V and 7 bases from J, the gap between germline ends came to 16 bases. The CDR3 runs to 14 residues.

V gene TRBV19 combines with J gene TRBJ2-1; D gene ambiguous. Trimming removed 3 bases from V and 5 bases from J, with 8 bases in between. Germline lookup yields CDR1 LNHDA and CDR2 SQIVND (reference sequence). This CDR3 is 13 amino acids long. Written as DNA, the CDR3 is TGTGCCAGTAGTATTACCCTAAACAATGAGCAGTTCTTC. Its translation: CASSITLNNEQFF.

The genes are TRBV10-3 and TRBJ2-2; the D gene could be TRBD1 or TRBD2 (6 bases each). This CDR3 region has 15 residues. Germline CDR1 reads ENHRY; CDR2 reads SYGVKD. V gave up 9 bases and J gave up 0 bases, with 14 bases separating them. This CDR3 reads CAMGNGGANTGELFF. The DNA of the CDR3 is TGTGCCATGGGGAACGGGGGCGCGAACACCGGGGAGCTGTTTTTT.

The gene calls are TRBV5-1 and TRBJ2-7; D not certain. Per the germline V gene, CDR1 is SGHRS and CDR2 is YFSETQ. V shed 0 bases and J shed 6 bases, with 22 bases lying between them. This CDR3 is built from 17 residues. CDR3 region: CASSLASSGRRLSEQYF. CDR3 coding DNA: TGCGCCAGCAGCTTGGCCTCGAGTGGCCGAAGGTTAAGCGAGCAGTACTTC.

The CDR3: CASSQGTSKLDNEQFF. In DNA, the CDR3 is TGTGCCAGCAGCCAAGGTACATCGAAATTAGACAATGAGCAGTTCTTC. J is TRBJ2-1 and V is TRBV4-2; D unclear. Looked up from germline, CDR1 is LGHNA and CDR2 is YNFKEQ. V gave up 1 base and J gave up 5 bases, with 15 bases separating them. The CDR3 contains 16 residues.

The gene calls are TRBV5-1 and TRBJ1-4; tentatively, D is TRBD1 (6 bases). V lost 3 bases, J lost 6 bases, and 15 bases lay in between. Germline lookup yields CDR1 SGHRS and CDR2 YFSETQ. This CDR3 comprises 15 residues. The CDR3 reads CASSYTGSWDEKLFF. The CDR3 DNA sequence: TGCGCCAGCAGCTATACAGGGTCGTGGGATGAAAAACTGTTTTTT. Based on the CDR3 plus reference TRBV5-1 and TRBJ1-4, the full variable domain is KAGVTQTPRYLIKTRGQQVTLSCSPISGHRSVSWYQQTPGQGLQFLFEYFSETQRNKGNFPGRFSGRQFSNSRSEMNVSTLELGDSALYLCASSYTGSWDEKLFFGSGTQLSVL.

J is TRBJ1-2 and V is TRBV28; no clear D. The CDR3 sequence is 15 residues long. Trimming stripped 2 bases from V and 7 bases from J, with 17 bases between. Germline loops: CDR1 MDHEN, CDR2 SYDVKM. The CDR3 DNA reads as TGTGCCAGCAGTTTAGAGGGATTCAGTGGTGGTGGCTACACCTTC. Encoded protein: CASSLEGFSGGGYTF.

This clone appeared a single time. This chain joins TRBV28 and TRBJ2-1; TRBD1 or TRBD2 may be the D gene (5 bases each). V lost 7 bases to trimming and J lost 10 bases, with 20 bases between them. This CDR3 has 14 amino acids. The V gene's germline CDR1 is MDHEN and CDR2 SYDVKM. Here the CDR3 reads CASITGTAAYEQFF. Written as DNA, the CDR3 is TGTGCCAGCATAACCGGGACGGCGGCTTACGAGCAGTTCTTC.

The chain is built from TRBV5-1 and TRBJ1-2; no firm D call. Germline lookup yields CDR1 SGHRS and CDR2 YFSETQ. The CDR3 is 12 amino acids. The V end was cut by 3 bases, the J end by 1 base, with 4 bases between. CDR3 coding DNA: TGCGCCAGCAGCTCTAATAACTATGGCTACACCTTC. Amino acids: CASSSNNYGYTF.

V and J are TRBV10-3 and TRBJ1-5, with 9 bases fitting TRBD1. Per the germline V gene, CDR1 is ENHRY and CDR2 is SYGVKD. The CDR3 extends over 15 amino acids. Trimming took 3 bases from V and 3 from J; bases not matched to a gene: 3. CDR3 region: CAISEGQGTNQPQHF. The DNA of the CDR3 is TGTGCCATCAGTGAAGGACAGGGGACCAATCAGCCCCAGCATTTT.

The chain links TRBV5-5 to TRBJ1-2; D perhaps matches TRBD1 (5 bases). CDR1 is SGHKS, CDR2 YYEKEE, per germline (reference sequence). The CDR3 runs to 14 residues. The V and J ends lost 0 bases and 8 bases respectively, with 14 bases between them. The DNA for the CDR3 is TGTGCCAGCAGCTTGGTTGACAGTCGAGGAGGCTACACCTTC. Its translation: CASSLVDSRGGYTF. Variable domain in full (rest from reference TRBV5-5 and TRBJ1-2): DAGVTQSPTHLIKTRGQQVTLRCSPISGHKSVSWYQQVLGQGPQFIFQYYEKEERGRGNFPDRFSARQFPNYSSELNVNALLLGDSALYLCASSLVDSRGGYTFGSGTRLTVV.

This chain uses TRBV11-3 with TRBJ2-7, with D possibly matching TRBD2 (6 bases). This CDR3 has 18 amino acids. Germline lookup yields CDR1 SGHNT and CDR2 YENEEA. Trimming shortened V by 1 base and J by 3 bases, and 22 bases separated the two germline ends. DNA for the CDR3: TGTGCCAGCAGCTTAGTTGGATTGAGCGGACGGGAGAACTACGAGCAGTACTTC. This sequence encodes CASSLVGLSGRENYEQYF.

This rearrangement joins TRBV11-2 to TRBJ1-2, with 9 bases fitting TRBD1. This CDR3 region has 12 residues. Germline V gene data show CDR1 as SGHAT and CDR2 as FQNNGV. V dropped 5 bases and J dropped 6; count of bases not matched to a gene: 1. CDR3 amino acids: CASSRTGDGYTF. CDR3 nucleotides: TGTGCCAGCAGCCGGACAGGGGATGGCTACACCTTC.

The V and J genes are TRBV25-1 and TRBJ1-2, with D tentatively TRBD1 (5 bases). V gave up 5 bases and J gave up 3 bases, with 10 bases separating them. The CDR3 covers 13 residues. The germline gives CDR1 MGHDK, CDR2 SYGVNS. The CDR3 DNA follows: TGTGCCAGCAGTTTCGACAGTTACTATGGCTACACCTTC. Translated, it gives CASSFDSYYGYTF.

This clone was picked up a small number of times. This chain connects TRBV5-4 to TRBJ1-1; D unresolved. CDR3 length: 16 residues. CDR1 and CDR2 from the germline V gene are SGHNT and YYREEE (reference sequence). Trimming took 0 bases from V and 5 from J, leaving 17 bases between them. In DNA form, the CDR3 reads TGTGCCAGCAGCTTGGGGTCTTCGGTTCTGAGTACTGAAGCTTTCTTT. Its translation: CASSLGSSVLSTEAFF.

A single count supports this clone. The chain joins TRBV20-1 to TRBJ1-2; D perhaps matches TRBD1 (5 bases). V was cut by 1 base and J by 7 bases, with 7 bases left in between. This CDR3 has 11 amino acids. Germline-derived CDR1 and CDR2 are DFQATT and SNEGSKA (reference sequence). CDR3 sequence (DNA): TGCAGTGCTAGAGTTCAGGGTGGCTACACCTTC. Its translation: CSARVQGGYTF.

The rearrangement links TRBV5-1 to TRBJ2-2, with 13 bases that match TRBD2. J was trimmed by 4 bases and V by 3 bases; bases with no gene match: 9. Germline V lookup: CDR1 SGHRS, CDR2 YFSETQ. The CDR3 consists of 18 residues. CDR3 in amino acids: CASSSGGLAGIGTGELFF. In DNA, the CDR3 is TGCGCCAGCAGCTCAGGGGGACTAGCGGGAATCGGCACCGGGGAGCTGTTTTTT.

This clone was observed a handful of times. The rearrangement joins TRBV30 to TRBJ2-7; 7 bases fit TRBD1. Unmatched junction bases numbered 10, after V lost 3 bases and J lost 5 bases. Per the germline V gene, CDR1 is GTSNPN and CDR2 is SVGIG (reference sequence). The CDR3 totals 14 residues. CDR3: CAWRVGRGIDEQYF. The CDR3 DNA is TGTGCCTGGAGGGTAGGCAGGGGGATCGACGAGCAGTACTTC.

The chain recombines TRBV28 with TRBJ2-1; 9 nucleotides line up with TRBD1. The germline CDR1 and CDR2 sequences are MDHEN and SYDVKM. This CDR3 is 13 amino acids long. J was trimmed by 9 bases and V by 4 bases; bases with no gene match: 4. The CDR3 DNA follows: TGTGCCAGCAGTTCCGGGACAGGGTTTGAGCAGTTCTTC. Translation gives CASSSGTGFEQFF.